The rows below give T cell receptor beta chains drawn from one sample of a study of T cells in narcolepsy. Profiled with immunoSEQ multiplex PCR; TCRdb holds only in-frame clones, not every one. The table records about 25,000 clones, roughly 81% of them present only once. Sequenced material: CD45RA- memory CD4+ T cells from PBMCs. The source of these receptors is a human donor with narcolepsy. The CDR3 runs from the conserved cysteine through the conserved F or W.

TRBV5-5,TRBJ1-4,CASSALGTNEKLFF
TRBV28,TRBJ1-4,CASRHGGVLGEKLFF
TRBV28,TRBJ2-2,CASSRNTGPGELFF
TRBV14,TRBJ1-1,CASSQTLSGNLPPEAFF
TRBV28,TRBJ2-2,CASSFFPGELFF
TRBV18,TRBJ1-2,CASSPEGQGWGYTF
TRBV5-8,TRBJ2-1,CASSLDGRRSYNEQFF
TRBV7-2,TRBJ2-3,CASSLGPVPDTQYF
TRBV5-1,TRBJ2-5,CASSLETGQGLGETQYF
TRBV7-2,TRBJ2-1,CASSLSTGGAYNEQFF
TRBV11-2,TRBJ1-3,CASSSPRQAPGNTIYF
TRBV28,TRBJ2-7,CASRQGLGSYEQYF
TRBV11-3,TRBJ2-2,CASSHSTSGWNTGELFF
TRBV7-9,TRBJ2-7,CASSLISGRMNEQYF
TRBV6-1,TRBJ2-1,CASSEFGGGVSQFF
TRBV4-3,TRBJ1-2,CASSQGTSGTGDELYTF
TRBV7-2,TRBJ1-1,CASSPLGSRAEAFF
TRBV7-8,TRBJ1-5,CASSLGRGVGNQPQHF
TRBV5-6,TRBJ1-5,CASSLGFVGSNQPQHF
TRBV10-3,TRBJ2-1,CAISESTGRRSSYNEQFF
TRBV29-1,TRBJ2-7,CSVEIGNEQYF
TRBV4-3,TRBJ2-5,CASSQSGAGDGETQYF
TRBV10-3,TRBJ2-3,CAISDFRAGVEDTQYF
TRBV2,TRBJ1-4,CASSGWGGEKLFF
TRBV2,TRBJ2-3,CASSEWAGGGGYFGTDTQYF
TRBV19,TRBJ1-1,CASSMIFANTEAFF
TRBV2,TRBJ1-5,CASSRQGGAQHF
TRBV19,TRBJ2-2,CASSRSGTSGTPNTGELFF
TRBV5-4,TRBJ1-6,CASSLDGGRNSPLHF